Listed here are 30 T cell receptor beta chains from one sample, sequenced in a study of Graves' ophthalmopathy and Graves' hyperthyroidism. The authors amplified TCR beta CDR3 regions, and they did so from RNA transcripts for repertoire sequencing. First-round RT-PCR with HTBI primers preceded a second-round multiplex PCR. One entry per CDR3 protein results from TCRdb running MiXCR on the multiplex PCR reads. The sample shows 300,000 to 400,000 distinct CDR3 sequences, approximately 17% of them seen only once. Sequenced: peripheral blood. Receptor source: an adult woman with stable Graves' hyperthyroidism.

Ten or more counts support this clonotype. The CDR3 is CASQPPSGTVSRYHYEQYF. CDR3 DNA: TGCGCCAGCCAACCTCCTTCCGGGACAGTATCCCGCTACCACTACGAGCAGTACTTC. This rearrangement joins TRBV5-1 to TRBJ2-7, with 7 bases that match TRBD1. After removal of 7 bases from V and 3 bases from J, the junction contained 25 bases not matched to a gene. Germline V lookup: CDR1 SGHRS, CDR2 YFSETQ. The CDR3 has 19 amino acids. The variable domain in full, with the rest retrieved from reference TRBV5-1 and TRBJ2-7, is KAGVTQTPRYLIKTRGQQVTLSCSPISGHRSVSWYQQTPGQGLQFLFEYFSETQRNKGNFPGRFSGRQFSNSRSEMNVSTLELGDSALYLCASQPPSGTVSRYHYEQYFGPGTRLTVT.

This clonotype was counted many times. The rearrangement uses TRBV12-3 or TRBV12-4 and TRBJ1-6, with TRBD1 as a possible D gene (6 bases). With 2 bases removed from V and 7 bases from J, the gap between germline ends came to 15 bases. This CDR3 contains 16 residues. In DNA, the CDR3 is TGTGCCAGCAGTTTATCATGGACAGCAGCCAATTCACCCCTCCACTTT. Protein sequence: CASSLSWTAANSPLHF.

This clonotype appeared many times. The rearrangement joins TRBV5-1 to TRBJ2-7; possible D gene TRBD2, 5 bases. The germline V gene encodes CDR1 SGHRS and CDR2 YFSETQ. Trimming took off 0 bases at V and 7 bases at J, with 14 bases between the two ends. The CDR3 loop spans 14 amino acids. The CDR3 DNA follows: TGCGCCAGCAGCTTGGGAGGGCGGGTTCGGGAGCAGTACTTC. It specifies CASSLGGRVREQYF.

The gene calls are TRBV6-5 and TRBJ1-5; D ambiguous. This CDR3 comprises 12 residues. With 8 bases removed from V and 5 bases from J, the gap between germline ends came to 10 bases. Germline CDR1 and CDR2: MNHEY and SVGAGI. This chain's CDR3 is CASVGGDQPQHF. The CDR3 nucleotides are TGTGCCAGCGTTGGCGGTGATCAGCCCCAGCATTTT.

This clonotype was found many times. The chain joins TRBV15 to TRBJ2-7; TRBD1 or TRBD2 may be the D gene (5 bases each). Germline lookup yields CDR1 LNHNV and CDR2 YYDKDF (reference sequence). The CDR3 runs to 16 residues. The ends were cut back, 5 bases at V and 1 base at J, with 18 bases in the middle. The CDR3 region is CATSAPGRDVSYEQYF. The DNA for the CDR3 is TGTGCCACCAGCGCCCCGGGCCGGGACGTATCCTACGAGCAGTACTTC.

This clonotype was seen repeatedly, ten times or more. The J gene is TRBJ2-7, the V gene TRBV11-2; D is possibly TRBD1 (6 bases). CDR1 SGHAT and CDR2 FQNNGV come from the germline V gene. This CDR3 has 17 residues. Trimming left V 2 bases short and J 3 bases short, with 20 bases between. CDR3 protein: CASSLWSGVRSVYEQYF. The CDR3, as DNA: TGTGCCAGCAGCTTATGGTCAGGGGTGCGGAGCGTCTACGAGCAGTACTTC.

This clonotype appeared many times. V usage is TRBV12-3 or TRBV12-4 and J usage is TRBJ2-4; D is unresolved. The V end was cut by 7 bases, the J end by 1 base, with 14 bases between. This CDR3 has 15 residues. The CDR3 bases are TGTGCCAGCACCGTCGGGCGTGGGGCCAAAAACATTCAGTACTTC. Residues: CASTVGRGAKNIQYF.

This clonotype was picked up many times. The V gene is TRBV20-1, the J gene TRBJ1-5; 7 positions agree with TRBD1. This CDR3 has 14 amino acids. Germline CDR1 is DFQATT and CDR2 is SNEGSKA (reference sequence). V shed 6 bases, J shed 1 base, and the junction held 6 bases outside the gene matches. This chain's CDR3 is CSAATGRSNQPQHF. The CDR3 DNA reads TGCAGTGCCGCGACAGGGCGCAGCAATCAGCCCCAGCATTTT.

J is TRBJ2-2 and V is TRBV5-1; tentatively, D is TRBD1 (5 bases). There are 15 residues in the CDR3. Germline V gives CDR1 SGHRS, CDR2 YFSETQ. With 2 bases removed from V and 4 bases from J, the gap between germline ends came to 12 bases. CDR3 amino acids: CASSFGQVGTGELFF. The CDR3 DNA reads TGCGCCAGCAGCTTTGGACAAGTGGGCACCGGGGAGCTGTTTTTT.

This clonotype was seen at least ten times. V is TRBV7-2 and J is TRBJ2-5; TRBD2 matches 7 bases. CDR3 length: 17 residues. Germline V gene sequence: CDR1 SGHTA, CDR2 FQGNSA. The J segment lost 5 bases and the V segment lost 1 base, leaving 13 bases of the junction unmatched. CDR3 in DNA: TGTGCCAGCAGCTTAGGTCCGGTGGCTAGCGGCGTGGAGACCCAGTACTTC. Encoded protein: CASSLGPVASGVETQYF.

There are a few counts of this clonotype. The CDR3 spells CASRSTGAQPQHF. In DNA, the CDR3 is TGTGCCAGCAGATCGACAGGGGCCCAGCCCCAGCATTTT. V and J are TRBV12-3 or TRBV12-4 and TRBJ1-5; 8 bases match TRBD1. The CDR3 consists of 13 residues. V shed 6 bases and J 7 bases; nucleotides not matched to a gene: 5.

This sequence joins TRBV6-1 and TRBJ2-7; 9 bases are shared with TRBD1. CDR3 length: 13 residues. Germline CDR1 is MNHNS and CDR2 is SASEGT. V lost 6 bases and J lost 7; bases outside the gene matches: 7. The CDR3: CASREVGTGEQYF. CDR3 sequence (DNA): TGTGCCAGCAGAGAGGTCGGGACAGGGGAGCAGTACTTC.

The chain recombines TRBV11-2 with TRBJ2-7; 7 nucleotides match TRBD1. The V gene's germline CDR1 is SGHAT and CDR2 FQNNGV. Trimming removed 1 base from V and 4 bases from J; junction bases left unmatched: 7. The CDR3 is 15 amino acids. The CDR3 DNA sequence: TGTGCCAGCAGCTTAGTAATGGGACAGTCATACGAGCAGTACTTC. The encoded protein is CASSLVMGQSYEQYF.

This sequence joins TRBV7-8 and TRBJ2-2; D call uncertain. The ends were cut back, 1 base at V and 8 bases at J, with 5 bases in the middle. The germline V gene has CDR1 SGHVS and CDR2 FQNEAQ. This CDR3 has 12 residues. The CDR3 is CASSLVQGELFF. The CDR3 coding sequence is TGTGCCAGCAGCTTAGTGCAGGGGGAGCTGTTTTTT.

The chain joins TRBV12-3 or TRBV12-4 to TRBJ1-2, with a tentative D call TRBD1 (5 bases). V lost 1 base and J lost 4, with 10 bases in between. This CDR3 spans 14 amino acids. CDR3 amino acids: CASSLGGLSYGYTF. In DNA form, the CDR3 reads TGTGCCAGCAGTTTAGGGGGACTAAGCTATGGCTACACCTTC.

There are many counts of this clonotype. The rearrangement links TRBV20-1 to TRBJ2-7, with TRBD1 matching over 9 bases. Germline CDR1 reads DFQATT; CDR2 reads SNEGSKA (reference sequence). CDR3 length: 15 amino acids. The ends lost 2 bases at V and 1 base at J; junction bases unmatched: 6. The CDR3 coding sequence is TGCAGTGCTAGAACGGGGACAGGGCTATCCTACGAGCAGTACTTC. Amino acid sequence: CSARTGTGLSYEQYF.

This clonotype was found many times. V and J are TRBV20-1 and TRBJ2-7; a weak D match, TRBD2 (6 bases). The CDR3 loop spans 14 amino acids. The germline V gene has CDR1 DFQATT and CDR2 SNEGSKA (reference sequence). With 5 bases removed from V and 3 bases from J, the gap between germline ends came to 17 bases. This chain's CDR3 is CSAPTREAHYEQYF. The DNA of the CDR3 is TGCAGTGCTCCAACGCGGGAAGCGCACTACGAGCAGTACTTC.

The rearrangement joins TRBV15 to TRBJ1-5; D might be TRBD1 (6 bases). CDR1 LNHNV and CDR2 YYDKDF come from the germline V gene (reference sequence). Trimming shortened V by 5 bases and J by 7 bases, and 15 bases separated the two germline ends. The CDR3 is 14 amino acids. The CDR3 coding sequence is TGTGCCACCAGCGGGGGCAGGGCTGAGCAGCCCCAGCATTTT. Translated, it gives CATSGGRAEQPQHF.

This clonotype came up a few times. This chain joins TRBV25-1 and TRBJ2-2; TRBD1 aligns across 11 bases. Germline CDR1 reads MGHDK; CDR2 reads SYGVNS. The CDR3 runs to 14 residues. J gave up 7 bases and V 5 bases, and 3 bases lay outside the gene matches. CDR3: CASSRTGGGGELFF. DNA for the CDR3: TGTGCCAGCAGTAGGACAGGGGGCGGCGGGGAGCTGTTTTTT.

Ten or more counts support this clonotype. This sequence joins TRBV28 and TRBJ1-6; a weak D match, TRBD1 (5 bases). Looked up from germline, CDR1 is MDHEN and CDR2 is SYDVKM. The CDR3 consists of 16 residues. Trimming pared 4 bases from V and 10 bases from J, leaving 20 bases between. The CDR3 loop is CASSSGTEGIPSPLHF. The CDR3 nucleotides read TGTGCCAGCAGTTCAGGGACCGAAGGGATCCCATCACCCCTCCACTTT.

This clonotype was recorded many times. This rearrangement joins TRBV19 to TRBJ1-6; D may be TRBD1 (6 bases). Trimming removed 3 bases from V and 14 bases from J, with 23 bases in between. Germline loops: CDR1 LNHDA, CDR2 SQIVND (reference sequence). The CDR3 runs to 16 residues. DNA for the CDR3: TGTGCCAGTAGTATTCCCGCGGGACACCGGGGGAGGTCCCTCCACTTT. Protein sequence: CASSIPAGHRGRSLHF.

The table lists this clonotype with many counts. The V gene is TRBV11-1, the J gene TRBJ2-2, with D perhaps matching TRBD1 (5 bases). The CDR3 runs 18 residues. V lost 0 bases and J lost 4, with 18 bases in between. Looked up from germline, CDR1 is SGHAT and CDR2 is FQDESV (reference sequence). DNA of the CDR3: TGTGCCAGCAGCTTAGCATGGTGGCAGGGAAAGGGCACCGGGGAGCTGTTTTTT. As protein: CASSLAWWQGKGTGELFF.

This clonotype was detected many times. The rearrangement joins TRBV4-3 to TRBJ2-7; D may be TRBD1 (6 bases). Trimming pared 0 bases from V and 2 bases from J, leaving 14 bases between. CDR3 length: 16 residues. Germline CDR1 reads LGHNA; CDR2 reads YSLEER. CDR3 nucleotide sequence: TGCGCCAGCAGCCAAGAGACGGCAGGGGTCCCCTACGAGCAGTACTTC. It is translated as CASSQETAGVPYEQYF.

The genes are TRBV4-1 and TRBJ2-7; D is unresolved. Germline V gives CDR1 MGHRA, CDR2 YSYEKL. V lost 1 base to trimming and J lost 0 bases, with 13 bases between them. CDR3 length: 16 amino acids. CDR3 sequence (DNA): TGCGCCAGCAGCCAAGTCGGGCAGGCAAGCTCCTACGAGCAGTACTTC. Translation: CASSQVGQASSYEQYF.

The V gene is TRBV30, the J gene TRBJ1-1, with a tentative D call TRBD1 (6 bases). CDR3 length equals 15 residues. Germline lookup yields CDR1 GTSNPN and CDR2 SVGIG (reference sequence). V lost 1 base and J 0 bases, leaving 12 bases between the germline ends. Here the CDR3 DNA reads TGTGCCTGGAGTGATCCGGACAGAATGAACACTGAAGCTTTCTTT. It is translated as CAWSDPDRMNTEAFF.

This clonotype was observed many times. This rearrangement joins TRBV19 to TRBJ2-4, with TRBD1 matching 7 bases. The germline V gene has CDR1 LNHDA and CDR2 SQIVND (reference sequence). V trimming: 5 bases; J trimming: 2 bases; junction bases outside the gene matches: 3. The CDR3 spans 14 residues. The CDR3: CASSSGQSKNIQYF. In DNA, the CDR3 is TGTGCCAGTAGTTCGGGACAGTCCAAAAACATTCAGTACTTC.

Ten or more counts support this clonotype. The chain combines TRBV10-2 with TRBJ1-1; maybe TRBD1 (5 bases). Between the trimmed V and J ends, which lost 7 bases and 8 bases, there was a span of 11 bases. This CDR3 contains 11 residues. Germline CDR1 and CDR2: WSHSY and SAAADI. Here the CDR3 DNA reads TGCGCCAGCAAGGGGAGAGAGGAAGCTTTCTTT. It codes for CASKGREEAFF.

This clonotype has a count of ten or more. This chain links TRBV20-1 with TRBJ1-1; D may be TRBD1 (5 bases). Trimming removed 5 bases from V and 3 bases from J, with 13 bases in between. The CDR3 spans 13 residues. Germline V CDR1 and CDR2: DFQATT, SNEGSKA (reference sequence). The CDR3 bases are TGCAGTGCTGGCCTCGGGGCGGACACTGAAGCTTTCTTT. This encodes CSAGLGADTEAFF.

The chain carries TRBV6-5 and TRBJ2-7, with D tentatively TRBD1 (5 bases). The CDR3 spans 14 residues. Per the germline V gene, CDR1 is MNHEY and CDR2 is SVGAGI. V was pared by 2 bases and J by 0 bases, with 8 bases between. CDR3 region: CASSYVRDSYEQYF. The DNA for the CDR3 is TGTGCCAGCAGTTACGTCAGGGACTCCTACGAGCAGTACTTC.

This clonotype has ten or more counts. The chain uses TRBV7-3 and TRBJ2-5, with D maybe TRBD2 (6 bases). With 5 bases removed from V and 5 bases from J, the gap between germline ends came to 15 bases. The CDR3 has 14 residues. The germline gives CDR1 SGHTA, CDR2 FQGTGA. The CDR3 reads CASSLRGGRETQYF. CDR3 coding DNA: TGTGCCAGCAGCCTGCGTGGGGGGAGGGAGACCCAGTACTTC.